Sequencing of this T cell receptor (beta chain) was carried out in a study of CXCR3-negative and CXCR3-positive naive CD8 T cells. Remarks on this clonotype: Its antigen remains unknown.

The authors made the TRB cDNA libraries by 5' RACE using UMI labels. One entry per CDR3 protein, without DNA, is what TCRdb gives after re-calling the 5' RACE reads. Here the sample table reports 120,000 to 150,000 distinct CDR3 sequences. Study results and caveats: CXCR3-positive naive cells had more hydrophobic TRB CDR3s than CXCR3-negative naive cells. Naive cells that were CXCR3-negative or CXCR3-positive used TRBV-TRBJ genes alike, while memory cells diverged.

Germline CDR1 MNHEY, CDR2 SVGAGI. The CDR3 has 15 residues. Source material: naive CXCR3+ CD8+ T cells from blood. Subset of the sample: CD45RO-CCR7+CD27+CD95- naive CD8+ T cells expressing CXCR3 (TNR3+). The clonotype was recovered from a human donor in good health. Some clones in this sample may be carry-over from other donors' samples. The chain combines TRBV6-5 with TRBJ1-2; TCRdb designates TRBD1, a call that cannot be tested without DNA. This CDR3 reads CATAIGTENNYGYTF.